The 30 T cell receptor beta chains below come from one sample, sequenced in a study of siplizumab effects on memory and regulatory T cells. TCRdb keeps only in-frame clones here, not all; method: immunoSEQ multiplex PCR. The data show some 100,000 clones, approximately 92% seen once. Specimen: CD4+ T cells sorted from blood. Source of these receptors: a human donor in good health. Some clones in this sample may be carry-over from other donors' samples.

The gene calls are TRBV12-5 and TRBJ2-5, with D perhaps matching TRBD1 (6 bases). Trimming stripped 6 bases from V and 5 bases from J, with 10 bases between. Per the germline V gene, CDR1 is LGHNT and CDR2 is FRNRAP. CDR3 length: 12 residues. CDR3 coding DNA: TGTGCTAGTGGACCAGGGGTTGAGACCCAGTACTTC. This codes for CASGPGVETQYF.

The rearrangement uses TRBV10-3 and TRBJ1-1, with TRBD1 identical over 9 bases. The trim removed 1 base at V and 5 bases at J, leaving 5 bases unmatched. There are 15 residues in the CDR3. Per the germline V gene, CDR1 is ENHRY and CDR2 is SYGVKD. CDR3 nucleotide sequence: TGTGCCATCAGTGAGTTGGACAGGGGAAGTACTGAAGCTTTCTTT. The encoded protein is CAISELDRGSTEAFF.

V usage is TRBV19 and J usage is TRBJ2-1; D is undetermined. Between the trimmed V and J ends, which lost 4 bases and 3 bases, there was a span of 10 bases. The CDR3 loop spans 14 amino acids. The germline V gene encodes CDR1 LNHDA and CDR2 SQIVND (reference sequence). CDR3 DNA sequence: TGTGCCAGTAGTAATCGGTGGCTCTACAATGAGCAGTTCTTC. Amino acids: CASSNRWLYNEQFF. Full variable domain (missing parts from reference TRBV19 and TRBJ2-1): DGGITQSPKYLFRKEGQNVTLSCEQNLNHDAMYWYRQDPGQGLRLIYYSQIVNDFQKGDIAEGYSVSREKKESFPLTVTSAQKNPTAFYLCASSNRWLYNEQFFGPGTRLTVL.

This clone was recorded a few times. CDR3 sequence reads: CAWGGRQVFTGELFF. As DNA, the CDR3 is TGTGCCTGGGGGGGGCGACAGGTCTTCACCGGGGAGCTGTTTTTT. The gene calls are TRBV30 and TRBJ2-2; either TRBD1 or TRBD2 may fit D (6 bases each). Germline V gives CDR1 GTSNPN, CDR2 SVGIG (reference sequence). CDR3 length: 15 amino acids. Between the trimmed V and J ends, which lost 5 bases and 4 bases, there was a span of 17 bases.

This rearrangement joins TRBV5-1 to TRBJ1-2; TRBD1 agrees at 8 bases. The J segment lost 0 bases and the V segment lost 5 bases, leaving 3 bases of the junction unmatched. Germline CDR1 SGHRS, CDR2 YFSETQ. This CDR3 contains 14 residues. The CDR3 protein is CASRGTGTNYGYTF. The CDR3 DNA is TGCGCCAGCAGGGGGACAGGTACTAACTATGGCTACACCTTC. Using reference TRBV5-1 and TRBJ1-2 for the parts outside the CDR3, the full variable domain is KAGVTQTPRYLIKTRGQQVTLSCSPISGHRSVSWYQQTPGQGLQFLFEYFSETQRNKGNFPGRFSGRQFSNSRSEMNVSTLELGDSALYLCASRGTGTNYGYTFGSGTRLTVV.

J is TRBJ2-1 and V is TRBV7-9, with 8 bases fitting TRBD1. The CDR3 is 14 amino acids. The ends lost 7 bases at V and 3 bases at J; junction bases unmatched: 5. CDR1 SEHNR and CDR2 FQNEAQ come from the germline V gene (reference sequence). CDR3 loop: CASNRDRSYNEQFF. The CDR3 coding sequence is TGTGCCAGCAACCGGGACAGGAGCTACAATGAGCAGTTCTTC.

The chain is built from TRBV18 and TRBJ2-1, with D perhaps TRBD1 or TRBD2 (7 bases each). With 3 bases removed from V and 4 bases from J, the gap between germline ends came to 13 bases. CDR1 is KGHSH, CDR2 LQKENI, per germline. The CDR3 runs to 15 residues. CDR3: CASSPVRGGYNEQFF. The CDR3 DNA reads TGTGCCAGCTCACCGGTCAGGGGGGGATACAATGAGCAGTTCTTC.

The chain has TRBV13 and TRBJ2-1; D remains ambiguous. This CDR3 has 13 residues. V dropped 2 bases and J dropped 5 bases, with 7 bases sitting between them. The V gene's germline CDR1 is PRHDT and CDR2 FYEKMQ (reference sequence). The CDR3, as DNA: TGTGCCAGCAGCTTAAGTTTGGACAATGAGCAGTTCTTC. Translating it yields CASSLSLDNEQFF.

The chain links TRBV5-1 to TRBJ2-3, with TRBD2 matching 10 bases. This CDR3 region has 16 residues. The V gene's germline CDR1 is SGHRS and CDR2 YFSETQ. V gave up 3 bases and J gave up 2 bases; unmatched junction bases: 6. The DNA for the CDR3 is TGCGCCAGCAGCTCAAATAGCGGGGGGACCACAGATACGCAGTATTTT. Translated: CASSSNSGGTTDTQYF.

This sequence joins TRBV28 and TRBJ2-7; TRBD1 is a possible D gene (6 bases). Germline V gene data show CDR1 as MDHEN and CDR2 as SYDVKM. The CDR3 is 14 amino acids. V was trimmed by 5 bases and J by 11 bases, leaving 22 bases between them. The CDR3 sequence: CASSLSTGPQGKYF. The CDR3 DNA sequence: TGTGCCAGCAGTCTCTCCACCGGGCCCCAGGGGAAGTACTTC. The whole variable domain, remainder taken from reference TRBV28 and TRBJ2-7, is DVKVTQSSRYLVKRTGEKVFLECVQDMDHENMFWYRQDPGLGLRLIYFSYDVKMKEKGDIPEGYSVSREKKERFSLILESASTNQTSMYLCASSLSTGPQGKYFGPGTRLTVT.

The gene calls are TRBV7-3 and TRBJ2-3, with 9 bases matching TRBD2. The CDR3 spans 18 residues. Trimming at V came to 1 base and at J to 4 bases, leaving 12 bases not matched to a gene. The germline gives CDR1 SGHTA, CDR2 FQGTGA. This chain's CDR3 is CASSLNAGGPSVADTQYF. The DNA of the CDR3 is TGTGCCAGCAGCTTAAACGCGGGAGGGCCAAGTGTCGCAGATACGCAGTATTTT.

V usage is TRBV6-5 and J usage is TRBJ2-1, with 12 bases fitting TRBD2. With V trimmed by 6 bases and J by 8 bases, 8 bases remained unmatched. CDR1 is MNHEY, CDR2 SVGAGI, per germline. There are 15 residues in the CDR3. The CDR3 DNA reads TGTGCCAGCAGCGGACTAGCGGGAAGGATCTATGAGCAGTTCTTC. Translated, it gives CASSGLAGRIYEQFF.

J is TRBJ1-6 and V is TRBV5-6; maybe TRBD1 (5 bases). The V and J ends lost 1 base and 1 base respectively, with 15 bases between them. The germline V gene has CDR1 SGHDT and CDR2 YYEEEE. The CDR3 has 18 amino acids. The CDR3 here is CASSLTGWIGSYNSPLHF. As DNA, the CDR3 is TGTGCCAGCAGCTTGACAGGCTGGATCGGGTCCTATAATTCACCCCTCCACTTT.

The chain combines TRBV18 with TRBJ2-7; 9 positions match TRBD2. This CDR3 spans 14 amino acids. Germline V CDR1 and CDR2: KGHSH, LQKENI. V was pared by 5 bases and J by 4 bases, with 6 bases of the junction left unmatched. As DNA, the CDR3 is TGTGCCAGCTCAGGGCGGGAGGGCCAGTACGAGCAGTACTTC. Its translation is CASSGREGQYEQYF.

This sequence joins TRBV10-3 and TRBJ1-5, with 12 bases that match TRBD1. Trimming removed 3 bases from V and 4 bases from J; junction bases left unmatched: 13. This CDR3 has 19 amino acids. Germline assignment: CDR1 ENHRY and CDR2 SYGVKD. For the CDR3, the DNA is TGTGCCATCAGTGATGCCGGGACAGGGGGCTGGAAGGGTAATCAGCCCCAGCATTTT. Translation gives CAISDAGTGGWKGNQPQHF.

V and J are TRBV6-5 and TRBJ1-2, with a tentative D call TRBD1 (6 bases). With 0 bases removed from V and 8 bases from J, the gap between germline ends came to 16 bases. The CDR3 has 15 residues. CDR1 is MNHEY, CDR2 SVGAGI, per germline. Here the CDR3 reads CASSYSQPRGRGYTF. CDR3 nucleotide sequence: TGTGCCAGCAGTTACTCCCAACCCAGGGGACGCGGCTACACCTTC.

V and J are TRBV7-9 and TRBJ2-7; perhaps TRBD1 as D (5 bases). The CDR3 contains 15 residues. Germline CDR1 and CDR2: SEHNR and FQNEAQ (reference sequence). With 0 bases removed from V and 2 bases from J, the gap between germline ends came to 11 bases. As DNA, the CDR3 is TGTGCCAGCAGCTTAGCGGCAGGGATCACCTACGAGCAGTACTTC. Translated: CASSLAAGITYEQYF.

The J gene is TRBJ2-3, the V gene TRBV19; D gene unclear. Germline V gene sequence: CDR1 LNHDA, CDR2 SQIVND (reference sequence). The V end was cut by 3 bases, the J end by 0 bases, with 4 bases between. The CDR3 extends over 13 amino acids. The CDR3 loop reads CASSMGSTDTQYF. The CDR3 nucleotides read TGTGCCAGTAGTATGGGCAGCACAGATACGCAGTATTTT.

The chain couples TRBV29-1 to TRBJ2-3; no clear D. The CDR3 extends over 10 amino acids. V lost 6 bases, J lost 6 bases, and 7 bases lay in between. Germline lookup yields CDR1 SQVTM and CDR2 ANQGSEA. The CDR3 DNA is TGCAGCGTGTTTAGCGATACGCAGTATTTT. Amino acids: CSVFSDTQYF.

V is TRBV6-6 and J is TRBJ1-1; D not resolved. The germline gives CDR1 MNHNY, CDR2 SVGAGI (reference sequence). The CDR3 is 14 amino acids. V lost 4 bases, J lost 1 base, and 10 bases lay in between. DNA of the CDR3: TGTGCCAGCAGTTCCATTCGGGGGAACACTGAAGCTTTCTTT. This gives the protein CASSSIRGNTEAFF.

V gene TRBV7-9 combines with J gene TRBJ2-3; 12 nucleotides match TRBD2. The CDR3 length is 16 residues. The V and J ends lost 4 bases and 3 bases, in that order; junction bases with no gene match: 5. The germline CDR1 and CDR2 sequences are SEHNR and FQNEAQ (reference sequence). The DNA for the CDR3 is TGTGCCAGCAGCTACGCCGGGACTAGCGGGACAGATACGCAGTATTTT. It is translated as CASSYAGTSGTDTQYF.

The chain is built from TRBV19 and TRBJ2-5, with D tentatively TRBD2 (6 bases). V shed 3 bases and J shed 5 bases, with 10 bases lying between them. The CDR3 is 13 amino acids. Per germline, CDR1 LNHDA and CDR2 SQIVND (reference sequence). CDR3 protein: CASSIGGSETQYF. Written as DNA, the CDR3 is TGTGCCAGTAGTATCGGAGGGAGCGAGACCCAGTACTTC.

In its sample, this clone was seen once. The rearrangement links TRBV7-9 to TRBJ2-3; 7 bases map to TRBD2. The germline V gene encodes CDR1 SEHNR and CDR2 FQNEAQ (reference sequence). V shed 7 bases and J 0 bases; nucleotides not matched to a gene: 19. This CDR3 contains 19 residues. The DNA of the CDR3 is TGTGCCAGCAACCCACCTTTAGGGAGGGCCCGGACTAGCACAGATACGCAGTATTTT. Amino acids: CASNPPLGRARTSTDTQYF.

The V gene is TRBV7-9, the J gene TRBJ2-7; 12 positions match TRBD2. The CDR3 totals 16 residues. The germline V gene encodes CDR1 SEHNR and CDR2 FQNEAQ (reference sequence). Trimming cost V 5 bases and J 9 bases; bases outside gene matches: 14. In DNA form, the CDR3 reads TGTGCCAGCAGCCAAGGGACTAGCGGGCCCCCTAGGTGGCAGTACTTC. It yields the protein CASSQGTSGPPRWQYF.

The chain uses TRBV9 and TRBJ2-3; TRBD1 or TRBD2 may be the D gene (5 bases each). Per the germline V gene, CDR1 is SGDLS and CDR2 is YYNGEE. V was trimmed by 0 bases and J by 6 bases, leaving 20 bases between them. The CDR3 has 17 residues. CDR3 bases: TGTGCCAGCAGCGTAGGTCTGGGACGCTATTCAGGCGATACGCAGTATTTT. This sequence encodes CASSVGLGRYSGDTQYF.

The CDR3: CASSLSRAPIETQYF. CDR3 sequence (DNA): TGTGCCAGCAGCTTAAGCAGGGCCCCCATAGAGACCCAGTACTTC. The chain links TRBV11-3 to TRBJ2-5; a possible D gene is TRBD1 (5 bases). The germline gives CDR1 SGHNT, CDR2 YENEEA. The CDR3 has 15 residues. Trimming removed 2 bases from V and 4 bases from J, with 14 bases in between. The full variable domain, rest sourced from reference TRBV11-3 and TRBJ2-5, is EAGVVQSPRYKIIEKKQPVAFWCNPISGHNTLYWYLQNLGQGPELLIRYENEEAVDDSQLPKDRFSAERLKGVDSTLKIQPAELGDSAVYLCASSLSRAPIETQYFGPGTRLLVL.

This clone appeared once. The V and J genes are TRBV12-5 and TRBJ2-1; a possible D gene is TRBD2 (6 bases). Looked up from germline, CDR1 is LGHNT and CDR2 is FRNRAP. The CDR3 length is 14 residues. V was shortened by 6 bases and J by 2 bases, with 11 bases between the two germline ends. For the CDR3, the DNA is TGTGCTAGTGGAGCGGAGGGCCCCTACAATGAGCAGTTCTTC. It translates to CASGAEGPYNEQFF.

The chain recombines TRBV9 with TRBJ2-7; 10 positions agree with TRBD1. The CDR3 loop spans 14 amino acids. The germline V gene encodes CDR1 SGDLS and CDR2 YYNGEE. The trim removed 4 bases at V and 4 bases at J, leaving 5 bases unmatched. The CDR3 region has the DNA TGTGCCAGCAGCAAGACGGGACAGGGGTACGAGCAGTACTTC. Amino acids: CASSKTGQGYEQYF.

The chain links TRBV2 to TRBJ2-6; D gene unclear. Germline V lookup: CDR1 SNHLY, CDR2 FYNNEI. This CDR3 has 16 amino acids. V lost 7 bases and J 0 bases, leaving 13 bases between the germline ends. CDR3: CASTPRRASGANVLTF. For the CDR3, the DNA is TGTGCCAGCACCCCTCGTCGGGCCTCTGGGGCCAACGTCCTGACTTTC.

This chain uses TRBV6-1 with TRBJ1-1; D is undetermined. Deletions cut 4 bases from V and 6 bases from J, with 12 bases between. Looked up from germline, CDR1 is MNHNS and CDR2 is SASEGT. There are 13 residues in the CDR3. For the CDR3, the DNA is TGTGCCAGCAGTGTGGGCAGAAGCTCTGAAGCTTTCTTT. Translated: CASSVGRSSEAFF.